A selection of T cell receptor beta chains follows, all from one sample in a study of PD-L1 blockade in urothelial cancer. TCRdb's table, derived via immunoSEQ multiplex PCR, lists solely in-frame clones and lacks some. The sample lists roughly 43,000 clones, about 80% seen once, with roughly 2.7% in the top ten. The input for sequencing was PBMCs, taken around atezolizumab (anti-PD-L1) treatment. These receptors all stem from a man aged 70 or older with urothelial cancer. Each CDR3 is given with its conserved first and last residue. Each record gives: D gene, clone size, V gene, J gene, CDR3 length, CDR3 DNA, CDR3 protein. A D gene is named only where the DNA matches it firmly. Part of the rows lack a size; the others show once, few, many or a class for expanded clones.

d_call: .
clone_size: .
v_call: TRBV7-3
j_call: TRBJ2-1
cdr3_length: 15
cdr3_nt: TGTGCCAGCAGCTTATCGGCCGCTCTGACAAATGAGCAGTTCTTC
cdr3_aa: CASSLSAALTNEQFF

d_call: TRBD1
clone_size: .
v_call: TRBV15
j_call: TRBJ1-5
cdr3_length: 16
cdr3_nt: TGTGCCACCAGCAGCCCAGGGACAGGGGGTGCGGAGCCCCAGCATTTT
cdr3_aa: CATSSPGTGGAEPQHF

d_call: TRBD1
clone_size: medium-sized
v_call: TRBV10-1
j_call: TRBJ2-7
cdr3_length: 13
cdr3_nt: TGCGCCAGCAGCCCCGACAGGGGCGCCGAGCAGTACTTC
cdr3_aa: CASSPDRGAEQYF

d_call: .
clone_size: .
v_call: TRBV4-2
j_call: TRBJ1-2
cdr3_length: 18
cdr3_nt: TGTGCCAGCAGCCCCAACTTAGCCGGGACAACGAATAACTATGGCTACACCTTC
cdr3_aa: CASSPNLAGTTNNYGYTF

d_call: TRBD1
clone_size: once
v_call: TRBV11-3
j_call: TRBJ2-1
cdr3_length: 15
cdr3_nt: TGTGCCAGCAGCTTAGGACTCGACAGGGGCAATGAGCAGTTCTTC
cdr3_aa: CASSLGLDRGNEQFF

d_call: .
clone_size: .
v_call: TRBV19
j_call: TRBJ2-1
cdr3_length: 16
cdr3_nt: TGTGCCAGTAGTTCCTCTAGCGCGAGCTCCTACAATGAGCAGTTCTTC
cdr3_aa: CASSSSSASSYNEQFF

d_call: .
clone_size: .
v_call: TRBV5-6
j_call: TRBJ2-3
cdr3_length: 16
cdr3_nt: TGTGCCAGCAGCTTGGGGGGCGGACCTAGCACAGATACGCAGTATTTT
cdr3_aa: CASSLGGGPSTDTQYF

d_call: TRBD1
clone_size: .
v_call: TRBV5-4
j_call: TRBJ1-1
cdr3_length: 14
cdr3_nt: TGTGCCAGCAGGGCCGGACAGGGCGGCACTGAAGCTTTCTTT
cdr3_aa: CASRAGQGGTEAFF

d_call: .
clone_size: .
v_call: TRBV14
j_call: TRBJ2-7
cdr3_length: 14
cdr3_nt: TGTGCCAGCAGCCAATCGCACGGAGCCTACGAGCAGTACTTC
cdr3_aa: CASSQSHGAYEQYF

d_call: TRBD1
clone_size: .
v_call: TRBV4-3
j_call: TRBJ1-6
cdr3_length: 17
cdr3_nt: TGCGCCAGCAGCCAAGCTTTGACAGGGTCCTCGAATTCACCCCTCCACTTT
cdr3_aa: CASSQALTGSSNSPLHF

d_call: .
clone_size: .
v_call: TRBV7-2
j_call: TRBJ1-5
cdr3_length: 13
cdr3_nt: TGTGCCAGCAGTACGGGGGTGGCTCAGCCCCAGCATTTT
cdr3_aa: CASSTGVAQPQHF

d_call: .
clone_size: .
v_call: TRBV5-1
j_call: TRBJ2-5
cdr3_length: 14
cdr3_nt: TGCGCCAGCAGCTACGCGGGACTTCAAGAGACCCAGTACTTC
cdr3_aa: CASSYAGLQETQYF

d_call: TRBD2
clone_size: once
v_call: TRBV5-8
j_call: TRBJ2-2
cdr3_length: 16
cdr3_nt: TGTGCCAGCCCCTGGACTAGCGGGGTGAACACCGGGGAGCTGTTTTTT
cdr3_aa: CASPWTSGVNTGELFF

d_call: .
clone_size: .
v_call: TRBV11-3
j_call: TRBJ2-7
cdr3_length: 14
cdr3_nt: TGTGCCAGCAGCGCTGGGACATCACCTTACGAGCAGTACTTC
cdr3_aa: CASSAGTSPYEQYF

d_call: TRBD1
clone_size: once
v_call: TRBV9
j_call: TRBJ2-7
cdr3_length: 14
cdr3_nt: TGTGCCAGCAGCGCGAGACAGGGCACCTACGAGCAGTACTTC
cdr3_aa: CASSARQGTYEQYF

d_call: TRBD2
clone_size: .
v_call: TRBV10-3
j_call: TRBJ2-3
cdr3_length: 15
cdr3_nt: TGTGCCATCAGGCCTAGCGGGAGTATCACAGATACGCAGTATTTT
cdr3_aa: CAIRPSGSITDTQYF

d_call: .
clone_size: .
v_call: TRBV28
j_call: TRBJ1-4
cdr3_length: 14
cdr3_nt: TGTGCCAGCAGTCTCGGACAGCCGGGGAAAGAACTGTTTTTT
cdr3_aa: CASSLGQPGKELFF

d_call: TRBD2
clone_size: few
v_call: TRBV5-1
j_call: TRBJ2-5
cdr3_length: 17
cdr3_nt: TGCGCCAGCAGCTTTAGACTAGCGGGAGGAGGCGTAAAGACCCAGTACTTC
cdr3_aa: CASSFRLAGGGVKTQYF

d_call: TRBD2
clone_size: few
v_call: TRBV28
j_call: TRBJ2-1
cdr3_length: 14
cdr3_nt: TGTGCCAGCAGTCTAGCGGGAGGTAACAATGAGCAGTTCTTC
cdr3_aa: CASSLAGGNNEQFF

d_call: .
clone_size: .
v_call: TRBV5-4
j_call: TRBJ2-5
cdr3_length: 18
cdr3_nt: TGTGCCAGCAGCTTGGTGAGGGACTGGGACAGTACTAAAGAGACCCAGTACTTC
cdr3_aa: CASSLVRDWDSTKETQYF

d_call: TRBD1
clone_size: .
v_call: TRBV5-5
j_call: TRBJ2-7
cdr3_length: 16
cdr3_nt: TGTGCCAGCAGCCCCCGGACAGGTCCGCTTTCCTACGAGCAGTACTTC
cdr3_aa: CASSPRTGPLSYEQYF

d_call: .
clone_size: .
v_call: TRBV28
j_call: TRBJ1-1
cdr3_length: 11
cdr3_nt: TGTGCCAGCAGTCCATCGGGGGAAGCTTTCTTT
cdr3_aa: CASSPSGEAFF

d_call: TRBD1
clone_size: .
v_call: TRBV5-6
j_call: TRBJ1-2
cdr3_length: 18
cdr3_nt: TGTGCCAGCAGCCCAACCCTCGTACCGGGACAGTCTATCTATGGCTACACCTTC
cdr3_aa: CASSPTLVPGQSIYGYTF

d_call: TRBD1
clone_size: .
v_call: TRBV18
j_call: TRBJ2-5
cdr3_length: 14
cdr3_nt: TGTGCCAGTCGACAGGGCAGATTACAAGAGACCCAGTACTTC
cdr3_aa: CASRQGRLQETQYF

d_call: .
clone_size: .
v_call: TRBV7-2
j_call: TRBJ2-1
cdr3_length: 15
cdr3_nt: TGTGCCAGCAGCTTGGGACTCTTCACCTACAATGAGCAGTTCTTC
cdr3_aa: CASSLGLFTYNEQFF

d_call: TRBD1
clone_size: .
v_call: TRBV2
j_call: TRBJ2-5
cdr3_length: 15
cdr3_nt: TGTGCCAGCACTGTCGGGACAGCGATGCAAGAGACCCAGTACTTC
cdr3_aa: CASTVGTAMQETQYF

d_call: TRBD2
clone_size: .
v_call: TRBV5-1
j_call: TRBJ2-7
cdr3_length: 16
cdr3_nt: TGCGCCAGCAGCCTGGGACTAGCGGGAGATGTATACGAGCAGTACTTC
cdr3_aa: CASSLGLAGDVYEQYF

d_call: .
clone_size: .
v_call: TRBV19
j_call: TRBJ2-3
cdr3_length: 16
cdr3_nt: TGTGCCAGTAGTATAGGGGAGCGGTACAGTGGAGATACGCAGTATTTT
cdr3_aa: CASSIGERYSGDTQYF

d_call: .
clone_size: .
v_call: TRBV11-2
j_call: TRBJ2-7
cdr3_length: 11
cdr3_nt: TGTGCCAGCATGGAGTACGGCGAGCAGTACTTC
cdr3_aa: CASMEYGEQYF

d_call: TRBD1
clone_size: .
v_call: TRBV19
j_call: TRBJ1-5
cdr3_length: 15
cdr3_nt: TGTGCCAGTAGTACTGACAGGGCGCTCAATCAGCCCCAGCATTTT
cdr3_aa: CASSTDRALNQPQHF

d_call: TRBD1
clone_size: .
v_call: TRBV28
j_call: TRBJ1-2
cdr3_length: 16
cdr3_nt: TGTGCCAGCAGTTTAATCGAGGGGGCGTCTTACTATGGCTACACCTTC
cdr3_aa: CASSLIEGASYYGYTF

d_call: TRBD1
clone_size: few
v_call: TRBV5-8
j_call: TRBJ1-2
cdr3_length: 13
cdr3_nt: TGTGCCAGCAGTCTGGACAGGCGCTATGGCTACACCTTC
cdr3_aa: CASSLDRRYGYTF

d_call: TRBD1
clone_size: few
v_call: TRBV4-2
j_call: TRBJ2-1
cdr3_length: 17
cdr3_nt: TGTGCCAGCAGCCAAGAATTAGGGACAGGGGCTGGCAATGAGCAGTTCTTC
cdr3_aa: CASSQELGTGAGNEQFF

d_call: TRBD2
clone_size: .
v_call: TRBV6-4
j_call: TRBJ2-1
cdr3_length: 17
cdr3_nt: TGTGCCAGCAGTGACCTCACCGGGGGAGGGTGGTACAATGAGCAGTTCTTC
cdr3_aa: CASSDLTGGGWYNEQFF

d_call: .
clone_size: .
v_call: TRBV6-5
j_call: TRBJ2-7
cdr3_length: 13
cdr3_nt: TGTGCCAGCAGGCAGGGTCACTCCTACGAGCAGTACTTC
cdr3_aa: CASRQGHSYEQYF

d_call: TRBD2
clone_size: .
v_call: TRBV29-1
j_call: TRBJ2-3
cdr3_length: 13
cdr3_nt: TGCAGCGGTGGGACTAGCGGACCAGATACGCAGTATTTT
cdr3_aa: CSGGTSGPDTQYF

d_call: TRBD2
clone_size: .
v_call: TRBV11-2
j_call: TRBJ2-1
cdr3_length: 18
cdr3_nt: TGTGCCAGCAGCTCTAGGTCCCAGGGACTAGCGGGAGGGGATGAGCAGTTCTTC
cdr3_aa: CASSSRSQGLAGGDEQFF

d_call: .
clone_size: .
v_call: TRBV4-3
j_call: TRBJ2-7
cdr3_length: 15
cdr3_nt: TGCGCCAGCAGCCAAGAGTGGAGGGGCTCCTACGAGCAGTACTTC
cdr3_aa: CASSQEWRGSYEQYF

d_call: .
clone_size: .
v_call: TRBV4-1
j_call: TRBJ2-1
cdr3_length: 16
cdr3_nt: TGCGCCAGCAGCCCCCGAAGGGCGGGGTCGTACAATGAGCAGTTCTTC
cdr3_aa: CASSPRRAGSYNEQFF

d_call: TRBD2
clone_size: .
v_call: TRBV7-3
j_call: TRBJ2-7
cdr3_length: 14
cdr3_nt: TGTGCCAGCAGCCTAAGCGGGAGGGCCGACGAGCAGTACTTC
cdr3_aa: CASSLSGRADEQYF

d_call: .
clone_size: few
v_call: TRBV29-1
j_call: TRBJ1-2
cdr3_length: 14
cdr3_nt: TGCAGCGTTGAAGTTGTAAGCGCGGGTTATGGCTACACCTTC
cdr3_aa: CSVEVVSAGYGYTF